This is a list of T cell receptor beta chains from one sample in a study of immune evolution from preneoplasia to lung adenocarcinoma. The method was immunoSEQ multiplex PCR; TCRdb's version includes in-frame clones alone and lacks a portion of them. This sample has 5,000 or so clones; roughly 72% occur once, and the top ten carry 5.5% to 7.5%. Sequenced input: FFPE minimally invasive lung adenocarcinoma tissue. The receptors originated from a person aged 60-79 years with lung adenocarcinoma. Each CDR3 is given with its conserved first and last residue. A D gene is named only where the DNA matches it firmly. Some rows have no size entry. The others give once, few or many, or a class for an expanded clone.

v_gene: TRBV1
d_gene: -
j_gene: TRBJ2-7
abundance: -
CDR3nt: TGCACCAGCAGCCATACGACTAAGAAGGGCGGCTACGAGCAGTACTTC
CDR3aa: CTSSHTTKKGGYEQYF

v_gene: TRBV2
d_gene: -
j_gene: TRBJ2-1
abundance: once
CDR3nt: TGTGCCAGCAGTGAACAGAGGGGATTCTACAATGAGCAGTTCTTC
CDR3aa: CASSEQRGFYNEQFF

v_gene: TRBV27
d_gene: TRBD2
j_gene: TRBJ2-2
abundance: -
CDR3nt: TGTGCCAGCAGTGACCCGGGACTAGCGGGAGTCGGGACCGGGGAGCTGTTTTTT
CDR3aa: CASSDPGLAGVGTGELFF

v_gene: TRBV6-5
d_gene: -
j_gene: TRBJ2-3
abundance: -
CDR3nt: TGTGCCAGCAGACTGAGGGGCGTTTCCACAGATACGCAGTATTTT
CDR3aa: CASRLRGVSTDTQYF

v_gene: TRBV11-2
d_gene: -
j_gene: TRBJ1-2
abundance: -
CDR3nt: TGTGCCAGCAGCCTGTTTTTGGGAGATAACTATGGCTACACCTTC
CDR3aa: CASSLFLGDNYGYTF

v_gene: TRBV11-2
d_gene: TRBD1
j_gene: TRBJ1-1
abundance: -
CDR3nt: TGTGCCAGCAGCTTGACAGGGGAGGCTGAAGCTTTCTTT
CDR3aa: CASSLTGEAEAFF

v_gene: TRBV2
d_gene: -
j_gene: TRBJ2-7
abundance: -
CDR3nt: TGTGCCACCGACCAGCTCGAAGGATCCTACGAGCAGTACTTC
CDR3aa: CATDQLEGSYEQYF

v_gene: TRBV5-6
d_gene: -
j_gene: TRBJ2-5
abundance: once
CDR3nt: TGTGCCAGCAGTTTGAGATCCCGTGAGACCCAGTACTTC
CDR3aa: CASSLRSRETQYF

v_gene: TRBV6-5
d_gene: -
j_gene: TRBJ1-1
abundance: -
CDR3nt: TGTGCCAGCAGATCAGGGAACACTGAAGCTTTCTTT
CDR3aa: CASRSGNTEAFF

v_gene: TRBV7-9
d_gene: -
j_gene: TRBJ2-3
abundance: -
CDR3nt: TGTGCCAGCAGCTTGGTGGGGCTGGGCACAGATACGCAGTATTTT
CDR3aa: CASSLVGLGTDTQYF